Below, one T cell receptor (beta chain) is given with its context. Antigen unknown. This could be a read error, since a much larger clone is one nucleotide away. Primed by a sample-barcoded 5' primer and a J-beta primer mix, a second PCR proceeded for roughly 6 to 12 cycles. TCRdb re-derived calls from the 5' RACE reads in MiXCR, one entry per CDR3 protein. This sample has 700,000 to 800,000 distinct CDR3 sequences, with roughly two fifths found just once. The source of the sample is a study of blood T cells in healthy people across ages. Findings and limits, study-wide: In long-lived donors, naive CD4+ cell counts and diversity exceeded those of aged donors.

The sample taken for sequencing was blood. The receptor's source is a woman aged 60-75 years in good health.

CDR3 sequence reads: CASSLVLAQQGTQYF. CDR3 nucleotide sequence: TGTGCCAGCAGCTTAGTACTAGCTCAACAAGGGACCCAGTACTTC. The chain uses TRBV7-2 and TRBJ2-5; TRBD2 might be the D (6 bases). CDR1 is SGHTA and CDR2 is FQGNSA in the germline V gene. CDR3 length: 15 amino acids.